Below, 18 T cell receptor beta chains from the same sample are listed, as sequenced in a study of blood T cell repertoires in COVID-19 (TCRdb year 2020). The protocol used for the library was the immunoSEQ multiplex PCR assay. The table was pulled from immuneACCESS by TCRdb, which kept in-frame rearrangements only. Such tables lose some clones; where checked, under half of the loss comes from unresolved V genes, and the rest has no known cause. The sample profile shows 270,000 or so clones; approximately 84% of them were found once. The top ten hold around 1.6% of the sample. Input material: peripheral blood. These receptors were obtained from a human donor with COVID-19, enrolled during active disease. The donor label of this sample is uncertain.

This chain joins TRBV30 and TRBJ2-1, with D perhaps TRBD2 (6 bases). The CDR3 spans 12 residues. The germline V gene encodes CDR1 GTSNPN and CDR2 SVGIG (reference sequence). The ends were cut back, 7 bases at V and 6 bases at J, with 13 bases in the middle. CDR3 DNA sequence: TGTGCCTCGACCAAGCGGGTCAATGAGCAGTTCTTC. Amino acids: CASTKRVNEQFF. Filled out from reference TRBV30 and TRBJ2-1, the complete variable domain reads SQTIHQWPATLVQPVGSPLSLECTVEGTSNPNLYWYRQAAGRGLQLLFYSVGIGQISSEVPQNLSASRPQDRQFILSSKKLLLSDSGFYLCASTKRVNEQFFGPGTRLTVL.

For the CDR3, the DNA is TGCGCCAGCAGTCAATTGGGACAATTGAACACTGAAGCTTTCTTT. It specifies CASSQLGQLNTEAFF. The chain joins TRBV23-1 to TRBJ1-1, with D perhaps matching TRBD1 (6 bases). TRBV23-1 is reported as an ORF; its role is uncertain. This CDR3 region has 15 residues. Trimming pared 1 base from V and 0 bases from J, leaving 9 bases between.

The chain employs TRBV2 and TRBJ1-1; D not resolved. Germline V lookup: CDR1 SNHLY, CDR2 FYNNEI. Trimming removed 6 bases at V and 2 bases at J, with 10 bases between. CDR3 length: 13 amino acids. The CDR3 DNA reads as TGTGCCAGCAGCGACACGCTCAACACTGAAGCTTTCTTT. Protein sequence: CASSDTLNTEAFF.

This clone has just one count. The CDR3 sequence: CASSDYRGQGYTF. CDR3 DNA: TGTGCCAGCAGCGACTACAGGGGGCAAGGCTACACCTTC. V and J are TRBV7-6 and TRBJ1-2; 9 nucleotides agree with TRBD1. Germline V gene data show CDR1 as SGHVS and CDR2 as FNYEAQ. The V gene end was trimmed by 5 bases and the J gene end by 8 bases; junction bases not matched to a gene: 6. The CDR3 contains 13 residues.

The rearrangement uses TRBV7-9 and TRBJ2-7, with 9 bases matching TRBD1. This CDR3 is built from 14 residues. V shed 5 bases and J 3 bases; nucleotides not matched to a gene: 5. The germline gives CDR1 SEHNR, CDR2 FQNEAQ (reference sequence). The CDR3 protein is CASSKPGQGYEQYF. The DNA of the CDR3 is TGTGCCAGCAGCAAACCGGGACAGGGCTACGAGCAGTACTTC.

This clone was seen just once. The rearrangement links TRBV19 to TRBJ2-7; 9 nucleotides line up with TRBD1. Germline trimming cut 2 bases from V and 2 bases from J; bases unmatched to any gene: 7. Germline V gene data show CDR1 as LNHDA and CDR2 as SQIVND (reference sequence). The CDR3 has 16 residues. CDR3 DNA: TGTGCCAGTAGTATAACCCGGACAGGGGCGGCCTACGAGCAGTACTTC. It codes for CASSITRTGAAYEQYF.

The chain joins TRBV18 to TRBJ1-5; 8 nucleotides align to TRBD1. The CDR3 totals 17 residues. Germline trimming cut 0 bases from V and 6 bases from J; bases unmatched to any gene: 10. The germline V gene encodes CDR1 KGHSH and CDR2 LQKENI. In DNA form, the CDR3 reads TGTGCCAGCTCACCACCTGACAGGGGTGATTTTGGTCAGCCCCAGCATTTT. Its protein product is CASSPPDRGDFGQPQHF.

The chain links TRBV28 to TRBJ2-2, with D unclear. With 6 bases removed from V and 1 base from J, the gap between germline ends came to 9 bases. Germline V CDR1 and CDR2: MDHEN, SYDVKM. The CDR3 loop spans 14 amino acids. The CDR3 sequence: CASRSYLNTGELFF. The CDR3 DNA reads TGTGCCAGCAGGTCCTATTTGAACACCGGGGAGCTGTTTTTT. Complete variable domain (other parts from reference TRBV28 and TRBJ2-2): DVKVTQSSRYLVKRTGEKVFLECVQDMDHENMFWYRQDPGLGLRLIYFSYDVKMKEKGDIPEGYSVSREKKERFSLILESASTNQTSMYLCASRSYLNTGELFFGEGSRLTVL.

This chain uses TRBV11-2 with TRBJ1-1; 7 positions match TRBD1. The V and J ends lost 5 bases and 3 bases, in that order; junction bases with no gene match: 6. The CDR3 loop spans 14 amino acids. Germline lookup yields CDR1 SGHAT and CDR2 FQNNGV. The CDR3: CASSTDRAYTEAFF. Written as DNA, the CDR3 is TGTGCCAGCAGCACCGACAGGGCCTACACTGAAGCTTTCTTT.

Details on this clone: The junction does not match germline at one end; this may be a read error. The V and J genes are TRBV6-5 and TRBJ2-7; 7 bases line up with TRBD1. The CDR3 is made up of 15 amino acids. Germline assignment: CDR1 MNHEY and CDR2 SVGAGI. The CDR3 reads CASSSERGHSNEQYF. The CDR3 bases are TGTGCCAGCAGCTCCGAAAGGGGGCACTCCAACGAGCAGTACTTC.

The rearrangement uses TRBV11-3 and TRBJ2-1, with 11 bases aligning to TRBD1. The CDR3 consists of 15 residues. With V trimmed by 5 bases and J by 6 bases, 6 bases remained unmatched. Germline CDR1 and CDR2: SGHNT and YENEEA. As DNA, the CDR3 is TGTGCCAGCAGCGGATACGGGACAGGGGGCAATGAGCAGTTCTTC. It is translated as CASSGYGTGGNEQFF.

This chain links TRBV5-1 with TRBJ2-1; TRBD2 matches at 10 bases. The CDR3 contains 15 residues. The germline V gene encodes CDR1 SGHRS and CDR2 YFSETQ. V shed 3 bases and J 4 bases; nucleotides not matched to a gene: 4. The CDR3 DNA follows: TGCGCCAGCAGCTGGACTAGCGGTACTTACAATGAGCAGTTCTTC. Its protein product is CASSWTSGTYNEQFF.

The J gene is TRBJ2-3, the V gene TRBV5-8; 9 bases fit TRBD2. Germline V lookup: CDR1 SGHTS, CDR2 YDEGEE. The CDR3 loop spans 17 amino acids. The trim removed 0 bases at V and 0 bases at J, leaving 5 bases unmatched. In DNA form, the CDR3 reads TGTGCCAGCAGCTTGGAAGGCAGCGGGGGGAGCACAGATACGCAGTATTTT. This codes for CASSLEGSGGSTDTQYF. Together with reference TRBV5-8 and TRBJ2-3, the CDR3 gives the full variable domain: EAGVTQSPTHLIKTRGQQATLRCSPISGHTSVYWYQQALGLGLQFLLWYDEGEERNRGNFPPRFSGRQFPNYSSELNVNALELEDSALYLCASSLEGSGGSTDTQYFGPGTRLTVL.

The J gene is TRBJ2-7, the V gene TRBV28; TRBD2 agrees at 7 bases. The CDR3 loop spans 17 amino acids. The V gene's germline CDR1 is MDHEN and CDR2 SYDVKM. The ends lost 1 base at V and 2 bases at J; junction bases unmatched: 11. Here the CDR3 reads CASSLSMTGGPTYEQYF. The CDR3 nucleotides read TGTGCCAGCAGTTTATCCATGACGGGAGGACCTACCTACGAGCAGTACTTC.

V and J are TRBV6-5 and TRBJ1-2; D uncertain. The CDR3 has 14 amino acids. V dropped 0 bases and J dropped 4 bases, with 9 bases sitting between them. The germline CDR1 and CDR2 sequences are MNHEY and SVGAGI. CDR3 in amino acids: CASSYSLSSYGYTF. The CDR3 nucleotides read TGTGCCAGCAGTTACTCGCTTAGCTCCTATGGCTACACCTTC.

The chain employs TRBV29-1 and TRBJ2-1; D may be TRBD2 (5 bases). Germline V gives CDR1 SQVTM, CDR2 ANQGSEA. Between the trimmed V and J ends, which lost 7 bases and 8 bases, there was a span of 21 bases. The CDR3 is 14 residues long. Here the CDR3 DNA reads TGCAGCGCGCCAAACGGGATTCGTTGGCATGAGCAGTTCTTC. Residues: CSAPNGIRWHEQFF.

There are a few counts of this clone. The rearrangement joins TRBV6-5 to TRBJ1-2; D not certain. CDR1 MNHEY and CDR2 SVGAGI come from the germline V gene. The V and J ends lost 6 bases and 6 bases respectively, with 20 bases between them. The CDR3 extends over 15 amino acids. The DNA of the CDR3 is TGTGCCAGCAGCACCTCCATTACCACATCCGATGGCTACACCTTC. Its protein product is CASSTSITTSDGYTF.

The chain couples TRBV6-4 to TRBJ2-3; 7 nucleotides agree with TRBD2. In germline, CDR1 is MRHNA, CDR2 SNTAGT. CDR3 length equals 15 residues. J lost 0 bases, V lost 3 bases, and 3 bases had no gene match. The CDR3 nucleotides are TGTGCCAGCAGTGAAGCGGGGTACAGCACAGATACGCAGTATTTT. Its translation: CASSEAGYSTDTQYF.